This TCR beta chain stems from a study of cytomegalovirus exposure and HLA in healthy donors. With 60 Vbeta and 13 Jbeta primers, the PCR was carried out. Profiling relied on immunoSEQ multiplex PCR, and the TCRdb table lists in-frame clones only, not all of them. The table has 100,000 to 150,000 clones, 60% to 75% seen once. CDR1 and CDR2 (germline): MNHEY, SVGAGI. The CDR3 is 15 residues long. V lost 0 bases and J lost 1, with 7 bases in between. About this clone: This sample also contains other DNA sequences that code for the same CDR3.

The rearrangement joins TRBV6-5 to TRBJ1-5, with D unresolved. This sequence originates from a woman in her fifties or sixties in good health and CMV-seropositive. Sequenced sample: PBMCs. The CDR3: CASSYSRGSNQPQHF. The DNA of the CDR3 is TGTGCCAGCAGTTACTCGAGAGGCAGCAATCAGCCCCAGCATTTT.